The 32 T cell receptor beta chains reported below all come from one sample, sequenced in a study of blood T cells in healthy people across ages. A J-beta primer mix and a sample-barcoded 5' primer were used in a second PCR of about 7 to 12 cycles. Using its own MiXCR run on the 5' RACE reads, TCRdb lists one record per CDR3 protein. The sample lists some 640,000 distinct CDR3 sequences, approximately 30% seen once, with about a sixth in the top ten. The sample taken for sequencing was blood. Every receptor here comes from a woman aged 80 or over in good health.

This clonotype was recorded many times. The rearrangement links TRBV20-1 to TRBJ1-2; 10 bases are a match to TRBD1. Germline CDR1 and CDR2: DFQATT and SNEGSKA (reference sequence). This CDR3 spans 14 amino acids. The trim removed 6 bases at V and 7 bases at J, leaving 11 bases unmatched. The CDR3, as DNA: TGCAGTGCCACACTCGGGACAGGGGTTAGTGGCTACACCTTC. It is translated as CSATLGTGVSGYTF.

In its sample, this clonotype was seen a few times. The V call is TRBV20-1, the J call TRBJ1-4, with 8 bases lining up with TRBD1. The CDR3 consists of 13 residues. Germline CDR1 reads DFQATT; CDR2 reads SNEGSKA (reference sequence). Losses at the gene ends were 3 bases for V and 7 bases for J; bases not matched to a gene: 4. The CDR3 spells CSARGQDGEKLFF. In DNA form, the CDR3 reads TGCAGTGCTAGGGGACAGGACGGTGAAAAACTGTTTTTT.

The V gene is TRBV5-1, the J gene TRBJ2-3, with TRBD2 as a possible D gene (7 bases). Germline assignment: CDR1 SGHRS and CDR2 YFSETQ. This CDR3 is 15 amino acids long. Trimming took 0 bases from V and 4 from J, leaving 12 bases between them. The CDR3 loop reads CASSLDGGGSDTQYF. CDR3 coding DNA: TGCGCCAGCAGCTTGGATGGGGGGGGCTCAGATACGCAGTATTTT.

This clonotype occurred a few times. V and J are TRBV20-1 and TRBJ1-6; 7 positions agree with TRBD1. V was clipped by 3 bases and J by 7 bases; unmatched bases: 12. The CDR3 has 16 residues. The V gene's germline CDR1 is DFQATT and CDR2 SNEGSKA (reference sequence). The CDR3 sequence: CSASGNRGLRNSPLHF. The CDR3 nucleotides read TGCAGTGCTAGTGGGAACAGGGGATTGAGAAATTCACCCCTCCACTTT.

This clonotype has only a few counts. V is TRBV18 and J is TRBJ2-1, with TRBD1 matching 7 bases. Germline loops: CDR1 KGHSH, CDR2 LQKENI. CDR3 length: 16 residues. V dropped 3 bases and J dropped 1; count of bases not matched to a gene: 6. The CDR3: CASSPLGTASYNEQFF. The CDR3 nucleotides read TGTGCCAGCTCACCTTTGGGGACAGCTTCCTACAATGAGCAGTTCTTC.

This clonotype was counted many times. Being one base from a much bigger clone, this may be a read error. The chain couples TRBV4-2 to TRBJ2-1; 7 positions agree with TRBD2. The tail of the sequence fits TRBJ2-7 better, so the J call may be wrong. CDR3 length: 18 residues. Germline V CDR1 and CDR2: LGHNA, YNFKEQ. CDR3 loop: CASSQDKGGHLSYNEQYF. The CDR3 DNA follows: TGTGCCAGCAGCCAAGATAAGGGAGGGCATCTATCCTACAATGAGCAGTACTTC.

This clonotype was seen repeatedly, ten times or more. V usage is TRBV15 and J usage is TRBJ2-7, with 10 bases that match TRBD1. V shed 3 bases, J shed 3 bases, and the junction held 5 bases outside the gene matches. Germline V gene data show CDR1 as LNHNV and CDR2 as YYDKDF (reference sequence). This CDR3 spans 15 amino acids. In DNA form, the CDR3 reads TGTGCCACCAGCAGGCCCCGGGACAGGGGCTACGAGCAGTACTTC. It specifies CATSRPRDRGYEQYF.

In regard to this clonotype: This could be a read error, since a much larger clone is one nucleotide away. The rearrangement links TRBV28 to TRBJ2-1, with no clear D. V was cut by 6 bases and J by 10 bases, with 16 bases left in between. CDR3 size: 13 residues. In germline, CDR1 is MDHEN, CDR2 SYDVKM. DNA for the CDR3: TGTGCCAGCAGGCTTCTGAGGTCCTACGAGCAGTTCTTC. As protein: CASRLLRSYEQFF.

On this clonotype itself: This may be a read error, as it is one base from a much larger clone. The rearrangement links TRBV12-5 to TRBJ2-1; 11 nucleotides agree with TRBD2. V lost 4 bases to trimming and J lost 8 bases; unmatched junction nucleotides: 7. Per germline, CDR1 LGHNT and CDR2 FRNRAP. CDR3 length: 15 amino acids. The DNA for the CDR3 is TGTGCTAGTGGTTGGGTAGCGGGGGGGTTATATGAGCAGTTCTTC. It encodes CASGWVAGGLYEQFF.

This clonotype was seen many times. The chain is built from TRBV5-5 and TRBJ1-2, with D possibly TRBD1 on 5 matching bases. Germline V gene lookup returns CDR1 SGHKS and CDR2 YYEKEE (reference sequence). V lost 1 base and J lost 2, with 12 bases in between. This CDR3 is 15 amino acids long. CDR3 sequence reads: CASSLRGGRNYGYTF. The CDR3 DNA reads TGTGCCAGCAGCTTGCGGGGCGGGAGAAACTATGGCTACACCTTC.

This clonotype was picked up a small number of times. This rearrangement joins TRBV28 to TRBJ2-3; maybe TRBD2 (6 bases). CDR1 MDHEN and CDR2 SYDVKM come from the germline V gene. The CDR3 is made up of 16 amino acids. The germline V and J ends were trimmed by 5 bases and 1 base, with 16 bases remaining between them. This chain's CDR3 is CASSIPGRSGTDTQYF. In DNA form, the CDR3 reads TGTGCCAGCAGTATTCCGGGGAGGAGCGGCACAGATACGCAGTATTTT. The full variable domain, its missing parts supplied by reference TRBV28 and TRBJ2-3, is DVKVTQSSRYLVKRTGEKVFLECVQDMDHENMFWYRQDPGLGLRLIYFSYDVKMKEKGDIPEGYSVSREKKERFSLILESASTNQTSMYLCASSIPGRSGTDTQYFGPGTRLTVL.

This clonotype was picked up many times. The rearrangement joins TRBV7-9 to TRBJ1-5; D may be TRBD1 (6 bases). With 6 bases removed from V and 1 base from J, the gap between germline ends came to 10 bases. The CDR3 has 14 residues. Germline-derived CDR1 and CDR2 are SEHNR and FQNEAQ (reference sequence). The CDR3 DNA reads TGTGCCAGCAGTCGTGACAGGAGCAATCAGCCCCAGCATTTT. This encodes CASSRDRSNQPQHF.

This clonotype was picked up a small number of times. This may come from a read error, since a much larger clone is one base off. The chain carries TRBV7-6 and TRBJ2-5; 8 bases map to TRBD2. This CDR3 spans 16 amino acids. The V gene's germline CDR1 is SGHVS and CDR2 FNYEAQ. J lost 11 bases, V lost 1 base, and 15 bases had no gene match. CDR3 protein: CASSLDVRGGRNEQYF. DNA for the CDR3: TGTGCCAGCAGCTTAGATGTCCGGGGGGGCAGGAATGAGCAGTACTTC.

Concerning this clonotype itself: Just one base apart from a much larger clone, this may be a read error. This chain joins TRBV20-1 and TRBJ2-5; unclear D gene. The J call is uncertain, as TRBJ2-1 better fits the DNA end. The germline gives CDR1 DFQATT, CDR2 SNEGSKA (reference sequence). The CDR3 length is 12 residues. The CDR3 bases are TGCAGTGCTAGAGTCCCGCAAGAGACCCAGTTCTTC. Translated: CSARVPQETQFF.

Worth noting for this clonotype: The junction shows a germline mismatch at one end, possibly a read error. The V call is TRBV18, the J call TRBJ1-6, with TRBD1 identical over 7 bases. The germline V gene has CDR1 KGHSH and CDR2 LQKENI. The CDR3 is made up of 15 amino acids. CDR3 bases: TGTGTCAGCTCACCTTTTGACAGGGTTGAATCACCCCTCCACTTT. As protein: CVSSPFDRVESPLHF. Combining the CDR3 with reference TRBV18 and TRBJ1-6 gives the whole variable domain NAGVMQNPRHLVRRRGQEARLRCSPMKGHSHVYWYRQLPEEGLKFMVYLQKENIIDESGMPKERFSAEFPKEGPSILRIQQVVRGDSAAYFCVSSPFDRVESPLHFGNGTRLTVT.

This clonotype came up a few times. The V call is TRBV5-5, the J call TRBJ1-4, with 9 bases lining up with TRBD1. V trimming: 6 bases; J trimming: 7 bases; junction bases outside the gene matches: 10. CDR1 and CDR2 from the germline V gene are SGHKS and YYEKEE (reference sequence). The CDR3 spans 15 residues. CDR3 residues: CASNPEQGASEKLFF. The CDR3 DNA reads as TGTGCCAGCAACCCTGAACAGGGGGCTTCTGAAAAACTGTTTTTT.

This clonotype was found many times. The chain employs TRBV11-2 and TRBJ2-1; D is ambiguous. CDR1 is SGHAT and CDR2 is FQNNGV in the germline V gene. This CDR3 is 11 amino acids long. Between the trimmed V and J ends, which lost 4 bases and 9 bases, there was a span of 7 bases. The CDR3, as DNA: TGTGCCAGCAGCTCGGGTGGTGAGCAGTTCTTC. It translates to CASSSGGEQFF.

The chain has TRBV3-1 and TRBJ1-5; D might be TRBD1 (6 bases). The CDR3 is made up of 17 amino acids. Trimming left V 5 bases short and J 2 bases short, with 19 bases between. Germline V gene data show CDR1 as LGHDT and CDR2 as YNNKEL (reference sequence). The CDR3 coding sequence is TGTGCCAGCAGCTTACACAGGGATACTGGTCGCAATCAGCCCCAGCATTTT. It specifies CASSLHRDTGRNQPQHF.

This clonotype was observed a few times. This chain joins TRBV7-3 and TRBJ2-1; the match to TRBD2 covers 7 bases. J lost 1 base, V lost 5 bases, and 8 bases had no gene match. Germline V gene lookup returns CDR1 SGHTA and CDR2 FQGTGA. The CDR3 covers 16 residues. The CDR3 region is CASSPIASGSYNEQFF. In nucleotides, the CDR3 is TGTGCCAGCAGCCCTATCGCTAGCGGATCCTACAATGAGCAGTTCTTC.

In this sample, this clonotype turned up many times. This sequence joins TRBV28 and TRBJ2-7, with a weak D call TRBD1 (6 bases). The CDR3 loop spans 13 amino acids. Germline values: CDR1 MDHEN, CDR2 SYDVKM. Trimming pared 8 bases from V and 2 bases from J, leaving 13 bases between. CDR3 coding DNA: TGTGCCAGCGCAGGACAGTTGCCCTACGAGCAGTACTTC. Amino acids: CASAGQLPYEQYF.

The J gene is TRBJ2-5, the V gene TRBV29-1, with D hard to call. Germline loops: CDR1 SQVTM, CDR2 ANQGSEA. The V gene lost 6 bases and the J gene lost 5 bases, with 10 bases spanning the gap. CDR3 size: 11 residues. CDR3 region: CSVAEGETQYF. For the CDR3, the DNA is TGCAGCGTGGCAGAAGGGGAGACCCAGTACTTC. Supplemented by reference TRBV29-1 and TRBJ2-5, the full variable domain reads SAVISQKPSRDICQRGTSLTIQCQVDSQVTMMFWYRQQPGQSLTLIATANQGSEATYESGFVIDKFPISRPNLTFSTLTVSNMSPEDSSIYLCSVAEGETQYFGPGTRLLVL.

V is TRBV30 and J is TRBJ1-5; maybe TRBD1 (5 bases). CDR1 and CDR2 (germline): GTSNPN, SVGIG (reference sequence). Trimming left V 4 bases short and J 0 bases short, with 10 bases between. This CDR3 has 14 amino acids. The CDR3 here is CAWTRDGSNQPQHF. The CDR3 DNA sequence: TGTGCCTGGACCCGGGACGGTAGCAATCAGCCCCAGCATTTT.

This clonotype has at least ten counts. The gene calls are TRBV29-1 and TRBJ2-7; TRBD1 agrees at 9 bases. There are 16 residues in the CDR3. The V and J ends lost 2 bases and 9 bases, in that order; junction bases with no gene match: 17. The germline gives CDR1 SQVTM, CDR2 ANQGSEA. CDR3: CSVEFLLGTGIVGQYF. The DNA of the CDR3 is TGCAGCGTTGAATTTCTTTTAGGGACAGGGATCGTTGGGCAGTACTTC.

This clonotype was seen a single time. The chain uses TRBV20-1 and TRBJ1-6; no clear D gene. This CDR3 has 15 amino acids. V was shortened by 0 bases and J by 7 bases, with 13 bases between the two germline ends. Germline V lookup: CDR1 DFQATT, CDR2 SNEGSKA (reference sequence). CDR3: CSARDHDVLNSPLHF. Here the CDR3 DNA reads TGCAGTGCTAGAGACCACGACGTTTTAAATTCACCCCTCCACTTT.

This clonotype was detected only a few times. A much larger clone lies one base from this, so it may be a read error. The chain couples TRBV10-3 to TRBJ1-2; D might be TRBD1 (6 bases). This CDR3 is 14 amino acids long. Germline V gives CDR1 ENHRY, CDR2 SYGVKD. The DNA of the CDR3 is TGTGCCATCAGTGAGTCGAGGGGGACCTATGGCCACACCTTC. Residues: CAISESRGTYGHTF.

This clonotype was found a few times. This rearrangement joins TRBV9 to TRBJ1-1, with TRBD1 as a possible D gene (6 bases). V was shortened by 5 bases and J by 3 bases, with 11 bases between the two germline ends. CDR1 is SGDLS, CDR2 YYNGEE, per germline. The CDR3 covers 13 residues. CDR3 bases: TGTGCCAGCAGTGTCAGGGGCGACACTGAAGCTTTCTTT. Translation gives CASSVRGDTEAFF.

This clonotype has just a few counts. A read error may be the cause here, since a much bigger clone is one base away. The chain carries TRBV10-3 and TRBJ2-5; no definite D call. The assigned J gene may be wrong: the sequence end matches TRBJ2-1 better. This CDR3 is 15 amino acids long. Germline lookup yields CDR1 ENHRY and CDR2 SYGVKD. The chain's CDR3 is CAISQIDGFQETQFF. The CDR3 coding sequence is TGTGCCATCAGCCAAATCGACGGATTCCAAGAGACCCAGTTCTTC.

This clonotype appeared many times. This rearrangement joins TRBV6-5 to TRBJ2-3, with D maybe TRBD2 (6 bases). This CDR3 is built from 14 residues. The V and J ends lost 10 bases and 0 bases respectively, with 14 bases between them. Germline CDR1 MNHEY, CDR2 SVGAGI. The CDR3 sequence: CATHRDSSTDTQYF. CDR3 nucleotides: TGTGCCACCCATAGGGACTCCAGCACAGATACGCAGTATTTT.

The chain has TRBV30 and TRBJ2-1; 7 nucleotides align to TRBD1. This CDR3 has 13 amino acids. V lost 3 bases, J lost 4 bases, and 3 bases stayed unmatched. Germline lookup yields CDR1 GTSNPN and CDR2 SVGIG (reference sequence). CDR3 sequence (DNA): TGTGCCTGGAGCACAGGGGTATACAATGAGCAGTTCTTC. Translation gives CAWSTGVYNEQFF.

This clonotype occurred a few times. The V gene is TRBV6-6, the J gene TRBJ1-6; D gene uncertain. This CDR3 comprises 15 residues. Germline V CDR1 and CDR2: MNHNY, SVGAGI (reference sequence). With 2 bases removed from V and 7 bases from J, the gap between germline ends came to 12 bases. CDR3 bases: TGTGCCAGCAGTTACAATGGGAATCCCAATTCACCCCTCCACTTT. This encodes CASSYNGNPNSPLHF.

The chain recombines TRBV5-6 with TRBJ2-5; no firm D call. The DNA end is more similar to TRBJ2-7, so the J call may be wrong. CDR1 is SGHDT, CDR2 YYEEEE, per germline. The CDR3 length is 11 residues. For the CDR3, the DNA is TGTGCCAGCAGCTCCCACGGCGAGCAGTACTTC. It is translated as CASSSHGEQYF.

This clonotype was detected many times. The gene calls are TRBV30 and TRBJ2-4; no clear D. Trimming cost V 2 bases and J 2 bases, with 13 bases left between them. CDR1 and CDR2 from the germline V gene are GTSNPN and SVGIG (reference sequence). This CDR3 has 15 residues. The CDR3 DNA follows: TGTGCCTGGAGTTTAACGTCCGGAACCAAAAACATTCAGTACTTC. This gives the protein CAWSLTSGTKNIQYF.